This T cell receptor beta chain stems from a study of regulatory T cells in long-lasting Graves disease. The wider study: It was over 5 years of antithyroid drugs, with positive TSH receptor antibodies, that meant persistent Graves' disease.

Building the TCR beta libraries relied on iRepertoire HTBI primers, and CDR3 regions underwent Arm-PCR. Via MiXCR, TCRdb re-called the multiplex PCR reads, giving one row per CDR3 protein. This sample yields about 470,000 distinct CDR3 sequences, of which around 20% are seen a single time; over 7.5% belongs to the top ten. Germline loops: CDR1 MNHEY, CDR2 SMNVEV (reference sequence). V dropped 3 bases and J dropped 0 bases, with 13 bases sitting between them. The CDR3 covers 16 residues. Study-wide results and caveats: Relative to newly diagnosed Graves' patients, persistent ones had lower TCR diversity. Favored gene segments in persistent disease were TRBV28, TRBJ1-2 and TRBJ2-5.

Stated time point: persistent/refractory GD, antithyroid drugs over 5 years with positive TRAb. TCR sequences were obtained from RNA taken from PBMCs. This clonotype was seen more than once but under ten times. Antigen unknown. The sequencing here drew on peripheral blood mononuclear cells (PBMCs), taken when the disease was refractory, from a patient treated with antithyroid drugs. V gene TRBV27 combines with J gene TRBJ2-3; D may be TRBD2 (5 bases). The source of this sequence is a female donor with Graves disease. CDR3 amino acids: CASSFGGGRSTDTQYF. The CDR3, as DNA: TGTGCCAGCAGTTTTGGAGGCGGTCGAAGCACAGATACGCAGTATTTT.